Listed here is a single T cell receptor beta chain. Its antigen is currently not known. Base qualities are not at hand, and no much larger clone is one base apart. Sequences LGHNT (CDR1) and FRNRAP (CDR2) are obtained from the germline V gene. V is shortened by 5 bases, J by 7 bases, and the region joining them spans 9 bases. Counted from cysteine to phenylalanine, this CDR3 has 11 amino acids. Only the CDR3 part of the read is kept: 33 bases, read in frame from the first base. These data come from a study of blood T cell repertoires in COVID-19 (dated by TCRdb to 2019 to 2021). Background on the whole study: Samples from collaborators originated in the United States, Italy and Spain and spanned both the acute and convalescent phases of COVID-19. The prospective study material was composed of cDNA or gDNA derived from T cells, B-cell-depleted T cells, or PBMCs. Deeply sampled blood TCRbeta repertoires from subjects exposed to, actively infected with, or recovered from COVID-19 were included in the dataset. The repertoires were released in a freely available public database meant as a resource for research on the immune response to SARS-CoV-2. The samples were drawn from two sources: the first 160 participants of the ongoing ImmuneRACE study, and 1,000 to 1,500 subjects contributed by 6 global collaborators. Sample metadata almost always included a de-identified subject ID, COVID-19 status, age in years and sex. Where available, HLA class I and class II types were taken from metadata supplied by the sample provider and were not determined by assay-based typing.

Study-level results and caveats: The amount of clinical and demographic metadata varied by source and participant and was provided uncurated.

Collaborating institutions collected whole blood in K2EDTA tubes following their own protocols. Collaborator samples were shipped for TCRbeta analysis as frozen whole blood, isolated PBMCs, or DNA extracted from either sample type. The immunoSEQ Assay, a bias-controlled multiplex PCR, was used to amplify TCRbeta CDR3 regions from genomic DNA. The authors' pipeline ran thus. The number of nucleated cells in each sample was estimated from the amplification of reference gene primers within the assay. To quantify the absolute abundance of each unique TCRbeta CDR3 rearrangement, sequence reads were collapsed and filtered. For each sample, productive Simpson clonality was calculated as the square root of Simpson's diversity index over productive rearrangements. In its TCRdb copy, this immuneACCESS table keeps in-frame sequences only and misses some clones. Where compared with another copy, unresolved V genes explain less than half of these, and the others have no known cause. V and J calls and clone size are as listed in that table; D and trimming were resolved from the DNA. This sample has roughly 140,000 clones in its table, and approximately 90% of those were observed once. The ten largest account for 28% of the sample.

This TCR was recovered from a human donor in a cohort sampled during active COVID-19. Material: peripheral blood. The V and J genes are TRBV12-5 and TRBJ2-7, with a weak D call of TRBD2 (5 bases match). The CDR3 loop reads CASGTTGEQYF. The DNA is as follows: TGTGCTAGTGGTACCACGGGAGAGCAGTACTTC.